This TCR beta chain was recorded in a study of graft-versus-host responses after intestinal transplantation (dated by TCRdb to the early 2020s). Background for the entire study: Multivisceral, liver-intestinal, or isolated intestinal transplants were received by the recipients. A peak of at least 4% donor T cells among recipient peripheral blood mononuclear cells was the definition used for donor T cell macrochimerism. Every recipient was given anti-thymocyte globulin induction, then maintenance tacrolimus and steroids for 3 to 4 years. To identify alloreactive clones, pre-transplant mixed lymphocyte reaction products were sequenced and then compared with unstimulated pre-transplant donor and recipient T cells. After intestinal transplantation, graft-versus-host and host-versus-graft alloreactive T cell clones were followed in the graft, circulation and bone marrow using bulk TCR-beta CDR3 sequencing. Samples from three later patients were sequenced in-house on an Illumina MiSeq with MiXCR processing rather than by the commercial service. Of the 20 to 25 intestinal transplant recipients enrolled in the cohort, one of whom was a retransplant, a few patients without pretransplant specimens were excluded. Study-level results and caveats: In the allografts of patients with donor T cell macrochimerism, GvH to HvG T cell clonal ratios were high. GvH clones were detected in recipient bone marrow, and some of these GvH clones were observed earlier in ileal mucosa or blood, consistent with an intestinal mucosal origin. Early after transplant, peak levels of circulating GvH clones were found to be associated with declines in HvG clones. The relatively low number and heterogeneity of intestinal transplant patients limited the conclusions.

Library prep was done by the immunoSEQ multiplex PCR assay. For most patients, genomic DNA was isolated with the Qiagen DNeasy Blood and Tissue Kit and sent frozen to Adaptive Biotechnologies for TCR sequencing. For most patients, genomic DNA was subjected to high-throughput TCR-beta CDR3 sequencing by Adaptive Biotechnologies. The study's processing was this. Adaptive's ImmunoSEQ software supplied the TCR sequencing data for around 19 patients, while MiXCR and VDJtools were used to process a few other patients. CD4 versus CD8 sorting errors were corrected by removing sequences found in both subsets at a frequency ratio below 5:1. CDR3 nucleotide sequences shared between donor and recipient were removed because their origin could not be assigned. To count as alloreactive, a clone needed at least 2-fold expansion over unstimulated cells and a minimum CFSE-low frequency of 0.002% (template counts) or 0.001% (read counts). Clones detected in sequenced pre-transplant spleen, lymph node, or MLR CFSE-low populations of the donor or recipient were defined as mappable. Cumulative frequency of alloreactive clones was calculated as a percentage of all sequences weighted by copy number. Here the immuneACCESS table is served through TCRdb, limited to in-frame sequences with V and J called. Missing clones are a known gap in these copies; in checked studies unresolved V genes cover under half, and the rest lacks a known reason. D and trimming were read from the DNA, whereas the V and J calls and clone size are those reported in that table. The sample table records about 92,000 clones; less than 90% of these occur just once. Clones ranked in the top ten supply about a sixth of the sample.

This clone was seen just once. No antigen is known for it. No much larger clone is present one base from it, and per-base qualities are unavailable. CDR3 length: 16 amino acids, cysteine to phenylalanine. Only CDR3 DNA is held: 48 bases, read in frame from base 1. V lost 3 bases and J lost 4 bases, and the count of bases not matched to a germline gene is 8. Taken from the germline V gene (reference sequence), the CDR1 and CDR2 loops are MNHEY and SMNVEV. The time point label for this specimen denotes: cells obtained before transplantation from donor or recipient. CD3+CD4+ and CD3+CD8+ populations were FACS-sorted from unstimulated pre-transplant donor and recipient cells taken from spleen or lymph nodes.

The TCR sequence derives from a human donor who received an intestinal transplant. The rearranged chain carries TRBV27 and TRBJ1-5; TRBD1 matches 8 bases in the middle. The input for sequencing was unstimulated CD8+ T cells sorted from spleen or lymph node cells, taken before intestinal transplant. This receptor has the CDR3 CASSFLSDRVNQPQHF. The DNA is TGTGCCAGCAGTTTTCTCTCGGACAGGGTTAATCAGCCCCAGCATTTT.